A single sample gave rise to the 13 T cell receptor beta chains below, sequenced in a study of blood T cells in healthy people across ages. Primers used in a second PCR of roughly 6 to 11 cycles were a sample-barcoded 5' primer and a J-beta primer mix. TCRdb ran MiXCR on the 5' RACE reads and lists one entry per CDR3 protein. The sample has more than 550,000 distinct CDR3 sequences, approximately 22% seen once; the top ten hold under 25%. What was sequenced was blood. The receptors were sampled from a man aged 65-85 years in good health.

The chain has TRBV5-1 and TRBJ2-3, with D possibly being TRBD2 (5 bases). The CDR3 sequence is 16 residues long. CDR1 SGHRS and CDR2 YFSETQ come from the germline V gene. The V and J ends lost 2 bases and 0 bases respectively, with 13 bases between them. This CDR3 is CASSFYEGASTDTQYF. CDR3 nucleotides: TGCGCCAGCAGCTTTTATGAGGGAGCTAGCACAGATACGCAGTATTTT.

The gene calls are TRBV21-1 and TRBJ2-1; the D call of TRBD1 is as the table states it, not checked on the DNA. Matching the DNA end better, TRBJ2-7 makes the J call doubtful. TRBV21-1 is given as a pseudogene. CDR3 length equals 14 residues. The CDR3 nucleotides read TGTGCCAGCAGCAAAGACAGGGGGAACTACGAGCAGTACTTC. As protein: CASSKDRGNYEQYF.

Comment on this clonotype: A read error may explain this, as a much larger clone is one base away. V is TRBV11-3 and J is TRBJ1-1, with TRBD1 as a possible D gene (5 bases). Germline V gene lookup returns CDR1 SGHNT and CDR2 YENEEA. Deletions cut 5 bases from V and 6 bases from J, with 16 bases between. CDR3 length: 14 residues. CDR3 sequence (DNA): TGTGCCAGCAGCATAGTGAGGGCGGGGGCTGAAGCTTTCTTT. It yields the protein CASSIVRAGAEAFF.

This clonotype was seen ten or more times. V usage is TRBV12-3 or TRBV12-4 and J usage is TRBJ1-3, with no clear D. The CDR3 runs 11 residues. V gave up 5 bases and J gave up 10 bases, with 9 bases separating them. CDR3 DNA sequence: TGTGCCAGCAGTACCCGCGGTACCATATATTTT. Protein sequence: CASSTRGTIYF.

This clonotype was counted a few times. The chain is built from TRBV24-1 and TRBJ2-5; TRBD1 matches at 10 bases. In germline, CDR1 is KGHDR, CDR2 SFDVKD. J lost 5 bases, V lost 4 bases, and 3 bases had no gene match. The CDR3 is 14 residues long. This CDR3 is CATSEGQGRETQYF. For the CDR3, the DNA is TGTGCCACCAGTGAGGGACAGGGGCGTGAGACCCAGTACTTC.

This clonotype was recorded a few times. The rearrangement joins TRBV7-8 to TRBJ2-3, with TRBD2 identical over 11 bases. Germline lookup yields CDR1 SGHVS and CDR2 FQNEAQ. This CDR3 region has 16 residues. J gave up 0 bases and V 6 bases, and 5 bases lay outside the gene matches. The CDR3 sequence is CASSSSGGDSTDTQYF. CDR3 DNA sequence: TGTGCCAGCAGTAGTAGCGGGGGGGACAGCACAGATACGCAGTATTTT.

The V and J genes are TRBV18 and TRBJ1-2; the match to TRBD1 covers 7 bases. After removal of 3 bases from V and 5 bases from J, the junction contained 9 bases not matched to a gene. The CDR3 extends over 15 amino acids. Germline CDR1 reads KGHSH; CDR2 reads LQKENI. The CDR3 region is CASSPPGQREYGYTF. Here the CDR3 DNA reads TGTGCCAGCTCACCGCCGGGACAGAGGGAGTATGGCTACACCTTC.

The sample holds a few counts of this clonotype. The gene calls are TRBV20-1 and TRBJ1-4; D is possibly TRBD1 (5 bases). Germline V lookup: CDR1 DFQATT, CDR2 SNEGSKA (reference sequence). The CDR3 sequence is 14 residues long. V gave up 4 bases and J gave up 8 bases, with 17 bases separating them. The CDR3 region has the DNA TGCAGTGCTAAGGCGTGGCAGGGTGGAGAAAAACTGTTTTTT. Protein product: CSAKAWQGGEKLFF.

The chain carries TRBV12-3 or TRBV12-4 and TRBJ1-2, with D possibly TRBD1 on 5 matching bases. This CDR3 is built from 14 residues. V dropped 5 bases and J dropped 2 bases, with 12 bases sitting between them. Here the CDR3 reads CASSKGRENYGYTF. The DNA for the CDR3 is TGTGCCAGCAGTAAGGGCAGGGAAAACTATGGCTACACCTTC.

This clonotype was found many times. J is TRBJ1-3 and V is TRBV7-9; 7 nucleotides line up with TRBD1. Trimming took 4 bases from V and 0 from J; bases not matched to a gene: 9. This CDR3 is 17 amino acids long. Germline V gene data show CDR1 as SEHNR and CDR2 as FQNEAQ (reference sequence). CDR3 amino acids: CASSWDRRLSSGNTIYF. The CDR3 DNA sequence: TGTGCCAGCAGCTGGGACAGAAGGCTGAGCTCTGGAAACACCATATATTTT. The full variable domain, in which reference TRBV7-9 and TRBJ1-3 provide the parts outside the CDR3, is DTGVSQNPRHKITKRGQNVTFRCDPISEHNRLYWYRQTLGQGPEFLTYFQNEAQLEKSRLLSDRFSAERPKGSFSTLEIQRTEQGDSAMYLCASSWDRRLSSGNTIYFGEGSWLTVV.

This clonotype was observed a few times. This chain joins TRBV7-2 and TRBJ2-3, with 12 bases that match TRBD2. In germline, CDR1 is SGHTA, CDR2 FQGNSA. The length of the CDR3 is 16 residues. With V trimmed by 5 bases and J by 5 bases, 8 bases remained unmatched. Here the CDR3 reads CASSPVGGLAGDTQYF. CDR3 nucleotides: TGTGCCAGCAGCCCCGTAGGGGGACTAGCGGGAGATACGCAGTATTTT.

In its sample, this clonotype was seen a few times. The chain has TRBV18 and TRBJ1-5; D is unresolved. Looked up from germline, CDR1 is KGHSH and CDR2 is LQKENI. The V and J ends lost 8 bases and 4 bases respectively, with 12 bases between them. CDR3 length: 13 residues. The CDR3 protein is CASALSDNQPQHF. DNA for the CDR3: TGTGCCAGCGCCCTGTCGGATAATCAGCCCCAGCATTTT.

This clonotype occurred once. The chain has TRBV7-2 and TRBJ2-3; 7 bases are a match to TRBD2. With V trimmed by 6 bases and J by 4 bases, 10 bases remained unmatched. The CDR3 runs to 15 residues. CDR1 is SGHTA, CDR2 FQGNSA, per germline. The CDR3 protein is CTSRKAGTVADTQYF. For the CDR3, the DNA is TGTACCAGCAGGAAAGCGGGAACCGTAGCAGATACGCAGTATTTT.